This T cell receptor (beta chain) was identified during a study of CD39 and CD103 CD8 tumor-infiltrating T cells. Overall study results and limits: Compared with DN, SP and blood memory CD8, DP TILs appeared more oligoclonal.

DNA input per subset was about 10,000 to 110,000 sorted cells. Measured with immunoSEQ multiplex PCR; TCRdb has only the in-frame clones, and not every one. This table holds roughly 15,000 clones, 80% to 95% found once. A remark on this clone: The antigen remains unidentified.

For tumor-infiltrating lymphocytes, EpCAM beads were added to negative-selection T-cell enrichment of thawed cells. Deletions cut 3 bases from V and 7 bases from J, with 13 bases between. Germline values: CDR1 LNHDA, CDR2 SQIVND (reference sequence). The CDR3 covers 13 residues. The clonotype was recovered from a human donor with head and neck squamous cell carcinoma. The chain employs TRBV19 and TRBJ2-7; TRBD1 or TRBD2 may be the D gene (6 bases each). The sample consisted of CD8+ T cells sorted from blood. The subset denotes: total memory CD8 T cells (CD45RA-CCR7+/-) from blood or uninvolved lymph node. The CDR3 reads CASSISGAGEQYF. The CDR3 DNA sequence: TGTGCCAGTAGTATTTCGGGGGCGGGTGAGCAGTACTTC.